The 7 T cell receptor beta chains below come from one sample, sequenced in a study of blood T cell repertoires in COVID-19. Sequencing used immunoSEQ multiplex PCR; TCRdb keeps in-frame clones, though not all of them. The data show some 270,000 clones, approximately 92% seen once. Sequences were obtained from peripheral blood. These receptor sequences come from a woman between 40 and 50 years old who had recovered from COVID-19.

This clone appeared a few times. The chain employs TRBV23-1 and TRBJ1-6; 9 bases are shared with TRBD1. TRBV23-1 is designated an ORF whose function remains uncertain. The CDR3 is made up of 16 amino acids. Trimming took 2 bases from V and 4 from J; bases not matched to a gene: 3. CDR3 DNA sequence: TGCGCCAGCAGTCAAGCCGGGACAGGGTATAATTCACCCCTCCACTTT. Encoded protein: CASSQAGTGYNSPLHF.

This clone was seen a few times. V is TRBV19 and J is TRBJ1-1, with D unresolved. This CDR3 region has 13 residues. Germline V gives CDR1 LNHDA, CDR2 SQIVND (reference sequence). Trimming took off 4 bases at V and 4 bases at J, with 10 bases between the two ends. CDR3 in amino acids: CASSTEVRTEAFF. The CDR3 DNA sequence: TGTGCCAGTAGTACCGAGGTGCGCACTGAAGCTTTCTTT.

The J gene is TRBJ2-5, the V gene TRBV5-6, with 10 bases fitting TRBD1. The V and J ends lost 3 bases and 4 bases, in that order; junction bases with no gene match: 6. The CDR3 runs 15 residues. Germline CDR1 is SGHDT and CDR2 is YYEEEE. The chain's CDR3 is CASSSGQGVAETQYF. As DNA, the CDR3 is TGTGCCAGCAGCTCAGGACAGGGGGTTGCAGAGACCCAGTACTTC.

The V gene is TRBV18, the J gene TRBJ2-7; D might be TRBD1 (5 bases). V lost 3 bases to trimming and J lost 1 base, with 22 bases between them. There are 18 residues in the CDR3. Germline CDR1 and CDR2: KGHSH and LQKENI. The CDR3 reads CASSPLGGGRTPSYEQYV. CDR3 nucleotides: TGTGCCAGCTCACCTTTGGGCGGCGGAAGGACACCGTCCTACGAGCAGTACGTC.

The chain joins TRBV7-9 to TRBJ2-4, with no clear D. Trimming cost V 3 bases and J 0 bases, with 18 bases left between them. The CDR3 consists of 18 residues. Germline CDR1 reads SEHNR; CDR2 reads FQNEAQ (reference sequence). The DNA of the CDR3 is TGTGCCAGCAGCTTGAGAACCCGAAACTTTCTAGCCAAAAACATTCAGTACTTC. Translation: CASSLRTRNFLAKNIQYF.

This clone was recorded once. The V call is TRBV3-1 (or the pseudogene TRBV3-2), the J call TRBJ2-3; 8 bases agree with TRBD1. V lost 1 base, J lost 3 bases, and 6 bases stayed unmatched. This CDR3 region has 16 residues. In germline, CDR1 is LGHDT, CDR2 YNNKEL (reference sequence). The CDR3 bases are TGTGCCAGCAGCCAAGGACAGGGGTGGAGTACAGATACGCAGTATTTT. It specifies CASSQGQGWSTDTQYF.

The chain recombines TRBV6-5 with TRBJ1-2, with 8 bases identical to TRBD1. Trimming took 6 bases from V and 4 from J; bases not matched to a gene: 10. The CDR3 consists of 15 residues. Germline-derived CDR1 and CDR2 are MNHEY and SVGAGI. The CDR3 nucleotides are TGTGCCAGCAGCTCCTCAGGGGGCTACGGCTATGGCTACACCTTC. It is translated as CASSSSGGYGYGYTF.